The clone carrying this TCR beta chain was recorded many times. For the second PCR, which ran for about 6 to 11 cycles, a sample-barcoded 5' primer and a J-beta primer mix were used. Each cDNA molecule, via a template-switch adaptor with 12 random nucleotides, was tagged. From the 5' RACE reads, TCRdb called clonotypes with MiXCR, one entry per CDR3 protein. This table holds some 700,000 distinct CDR3 sequences, about 20% found once. CDR1 SGHRS and CDR2 YFSETQ come from the germline V gene. The CDR3 consists of 13 residues. The V and J ends lost 0 bases and 5 bases respectively, with 9 bases between them. These data originate in a study of blood T cells in healthy people across ages.

The sequencing input was blood. The chain has TRBV5-1 and TRBJ2-7; D is uncertain. The receptor was derived from a man in his 70s in good health. DNA for the CDR3: TGCGCCAGCAGCTTGGCTTCTCCCCACGAGCAGTACTTC. Its translation: CASSLASPHEQYF.